This entry lists 18 T cell receptor beta chains sequenced from one sample in a study of shared clonotypes between healthy human individuals. TCRdb's table, derived via immunoSEQ multiplex PCR, lists solely in-frame clones and lacks some. The table has around 510,000 clones, around three quarters seen once; the top ten hold more than 10%. Sequencing input: PBMCs. Source of these receptors: a woman aged 40 to 50 in good health. Some clones in this sample may be carry-over from other donors' samples.

This chain links TRBV7-2 with TRBJ2-2; a weak D match, TRBD1 (5 bases). The CDR3 covers 17 residues. From germline, CDR1 is SGHTA and CDR2 FQGNSA. Trimming took 2 bases from V and 5 from J, leaving 18 bases between them. For the CDR3, the DNA is TGTGCCAGCAGCTTAACGGCAGGGTCTTGGCGGACCGGGGAGCTGTTTTTT. Amino acid sequence: CASSLTAGSWRTGELFF. The whole variable domain, remainder taken from reference TRBV7-2 and TRBJ2-2, is GAGVSQSPSNKVTEKGKDVELRCDPISGHTALYWYRQSLGQGLEFLIYFQGNSAPDKSGLPSDRFSAERTGGSVSTLTIQRTQQEDSAVYLCASSLTAGSWRTGELFFGEGSRLTVL.

This clone was counted a few times. This chain uses TRBV4-1 with TRBJ1-2; D gene unclear. The CDR3 consists of 14 residues. V lost 0 bases and J 9 bases, leaving 14 bases between the germline ends. Per the germline V gene, CDR1 is MGHRA and CDR2 is YSYEKL. CDR3 sequence (DNA): TGCGCCAGCAGCCAAGACTGGCAGGTCGGTCGCTACACCTTC. Its translation is CASSQDWQVGRYTF.

The chain recombines TRBV11-2 with TRBJ2-5, with a weak D call TRBD1 (6 bases). The germline V gene encodes CDR1 SGHAT and CDR2 FQNNGV. The CDR3 spans 14 residues. The V end lost 2 bases, the J end lost 5 bases, and 12 bases lay between the germline ends. In nucleotides, the CDR3 is TGTGCCAGCAGCTTACAGGGGATCCGCGAGACCCAGTACTTC. This sequence encodes CASSLQGIRETQYF.

The rearrangement joins TRBV9 to TRBJ2-2; D is unclear. Trimming removed 5 bases at V and 9 bases at J, with 17 bases between. CDR3 size: 14 residues. Germline CDR1 SGDLS, CDR2 YYNGEE. The CDR3 DNA follows: TGTGCCAGCAGTCGGACCCACCTCGCCAGGGAGCTGTTTTTT. It translates to CASSRTHLARELFF.

The rearrangement links TRBV7-2 to TRBJ2-1; D gene unclear. The germline V gene has CDR1 SGHTA and CDR2 FQGNSA. The CDR3 has 14 residues. Trimming shortened V by 5 bases and J by 5 bases, and 13 bases separated the two germline ends. The CDR3 sequence: CASSPVVGNNEQFF. In DNA, the CDR3 is TGTGCCAGCAGCCCAGTAGTAGGGAACAATGAGCAGTTCTTC.

The chain employs TRBV27 and TRBJ2-7; D possibly corresponds to TRBD2 (5 bases). The CDR3 consists of 15 residues. Trimming cost V 2 bases and J 2 bases, with 13 bases left between them. Looked up from germline, CDR1 is MNHEY and CDR2 is SMNVEV (reference sequence). The CDR3 reads CASSLLAAVPYEQYF. The CDR3 DNA reads TGTGCCAGCAGTTTACTGGCAGCGGTGCCCTACGAGCAGTACTTC.

As regards this clone: The germline gene is not matched at one end of the junction; a read error may be the cause. This sequence joins TRBV6-1 and TRBJ2-7, with D perhaps matching TRBD2 (5 bases). The CDR3 has 16 amino acids. CDR1 and CDR2 from the germline V gene are MNHNS and SASEGT. The CDR3 DNA follows: TGTGCCAGCAGTGAAAGGTCGGACTCTTACTCCTACGAGCAGCACTTC. It encodes CASSERSDSYSYEQHF.

Regarding this clone: Other DNA sequences of this sample code for an identical CDR3. V usage is TRBV5-1 and J usage is TRBJ2-2; D not certain. Germline lookup yields CDR1 SGHRS and CDR2 YFSETQ. The V end was cut by 0 bases, the J end by 0 bases, with 6 bases between. CDR3 length: 15 residues. The CDR3 is CASSLGGANTGELFF. The CDR3 bases are TGCGCCAGCAGCTTGGGCGGTGCGAACACCGGGGAGCTGTTTTTT.

CDR3 coding DNA: TGTGCCAGCTTACGAGCGGACCTCCGTTACAATGAGCAGTTCTTC. Protein sequence: CASLRADLRYNEQFF. V gene TRBV6-1 combines with J gene TRBJ2-1; the D gene is possibly TRBD2 (5 bases). This CDR3 comprises 15 residues. Germline CDR1 and CDR2: MNHNS and SASEGT. V was cut by 8 bases and J by 4 bases, with 18 bases left in between.

This chain joins TRBV30 and TRBJ2-2; perhaps D is TRBD1 or TRBD2 (5 bases each). V was shortened by 4 bases and J by 6 bases, with 12 bases between the two germline ends. Looked up from germline, CDR1 is GTSNPN and CDR2 is SVGIG (reference sequence). This CDR3 spans 13 amino acids. This CDR3 reads CAWTRDRPGELFF. The CDR3 DNA sequence: TGTGCCTGGACCCGGGACCGGCCCGGGGAGCTGTTTTTT.

V and J are TRBV7-9 and TRBJ1-2; D unclear. V was pared by 0 bases and J by 0 bases, with 8 bases between. Germline loops: CDR1 SEHNR, CDR2 FQNEAQ (reference sequence). CDR3 length: 15 amino acids. The CDR3 DNA reads as TGTGCCAGCAGCTTAGCGGCAGCAGCTAACTATGGCTACACCTTC. Translated, it gives CASSLAAAANYGYTF. The variable domain in full, completed from reference TRBV7-9 and TRBJ1-2, reads DTGVSQNPRHKITKRGQNVTFRCDPISEHNRLYWYRQTLGQGPEFLTYFQNEAQLEKSRLLSDRFSAERPKGSFSTLEIQRTEQGDSAMYLCASSLAAAANYGYTFGSGTRLTVV.

V gene TRBV11-3 combines with J gene TRBJ2-1; no firm D call. CDR1 and CDR2 (germline): SGHNT, YENEEA. Trimming pared 5 bases from V and 7 bases from J, leaving 9 bases between. This CDR3 spans 12 amino acids. The CDR3 spells CASSRSGNEQFF. CDR3 coding DNA: TGTGCCAGCAGCCGATCAGGAAATGAGCAGTTCTTC. Full variable domain (remainder filled in from reference TRBV11-3 and TRBJ2-1): EAGVVQSPRYKIIEKKQPVAFWCNPISGHNTLYWYLQNLGQGPELLIRYENEEAVDDSQLPKDRFSAERLKGVDSTLKIQPAELGDSAVYLCASSRSGNEQFFGPGTRLTVL.

This clone was picked up one time. The genes are TRBV5-6 and TRBJ2-7, with 13 bases fitting TRBD2. Looked up from germline, CDR1 is SGHDT and CDR2 is YYEEEE. This CDR3 has 17 residues. Unmatched junction bases numbered 9, after V lost 4 bases and J lost 2 bases. The CDR3 coding sequence is TGTGCCAGCAGCCCCCGGACTAGCGGGGGCCTGACCTACGAGCAGTACTTC. Its translation: CASSPRTSGGLTYEQYF. The variable domain in full, with the rest retrieved from reference TRBV5-6 and TRBJ2-7, is DAGVTQSPTHLIKTRGQQVTLRCSPKSGHDTVSWYQQALGQGPQFIFQYYEEEERQRGNFPDRFSGHQFPNYSSELNVNALLLGDSALYLCASSPRTSGGLTYEQYFGPGTRLTVT.

The chain links TRBV27 to TRBJ2-7; D gene uncertain. Germline V gene data show CDR1 as MNHEY and CDR2 as SMNVEV (reference sequence). V lost 4 bases and J 2 bases, leaving 12 bases between the germline ends. The CDR3 extends over 14 amino acids. For the CDR3, the DNA is TGTGCCAGCAGTTCTCACCGCCTTACCTACGAGCAGTACTTC. Its translation: CASSSHRLTYEQYF.

V usage is TRBV7-8 and J usage is TRBJ2-5; a weak D match, TRBD2 (6 bases). Germline V gene lookup returns CDR1 SGHVS and CDR2 FQNEAQ. The CDR3 totals 16 residues. Trimming removed 2 bases at V and 2 bases at J, with 15 bases between. CDR3 region: CASSLSEGGPQETQYF. CDR3 bases: TGTGCCAGCAGCTTATCCGAGGGAGGTCCTCAAGAGACCCAGTACTTC.

This clone appeared once. This chain connects TRBV11-1 to TRBJ1-2; no clear D. The germline V gene has CDR1 SGHAT and CDR2 FQDESV (reference sequence). The CDR3 contains 13 residues. V was pared by 0 bases and J by 4 bases, with 6 bases between. CDR3 nucleotides: TGTGCCAGCAGCTTAGCGACAAGCTATGGCTACACCTTC. The encoded protein is CASSLATSYGYTF.

This clone was detected a few times. V usage is TRBV11-3 and J usage is TRBJ2-5; 12 bases fit TRBD2. The germline CDR1 and CDR2 sequences are SGHNT and YENEEA. The CDR3 is made up of 19 amino acids. V shed 1 base, J shed 1 base, and the junction held 10 bases outside the gene matches. The CDR3: CASSLGGRTSGVVQETQYF. The DNA for the CDR3 is TGTGCCAGCAGCTTAGGTGGGCGGACTAGCGGGGTTGTCCAAGAGACCCAGTACTTC. Looking up the rest from reference TRBV11-3 and TRBJ2-5 gives the full variable domain: EAGVVQSPRYKIIEKKQPVAFWCNPISGHNTLYWYLQNLGQGPELLIRYENEEAVDDSQLPKDRFSAERLKGVDSTLKIQPAELGDSAVYLCASSLGGRTSGVVQETQYFGPGTRLLVL.

On this clone: A read error is possible here, since a much larger clone lies one base away. The CDR3 end shows no conserved phenylalanine or tryptophan, and so a read error is likely. V usage is TRBV6-6 and J usage is TRBJ1-1; 7 bases are shared with TRBD1. CDR1 and CDR2 from the germline V gene are MNHNY and SVGAGI (reference sequence). The trim removed 0 bases at V and 5 bases at J, leaving 6 bases unmatched. CDR3 length: 15 amino acids. Written as DNA, the CDR3 is TGTGCCAGCAGTTACTCGGGACAGTCAAGGACTGAAGCTTTCCTT. Translating gives CASSYSGQSRTEAFL.